This TCR beta chain was obtained from a study of regulatory T cells in long-lasting Graves disease. This clonotype has more than one count but fewer than ten. Its antigen is currently unknown. Broader study findings: TCR diversity was lower in persistent than newly diagnosed Graves' disease.

Time point in this sample: newly diagnosed GD, antithyroid drugs for less than 3 months. PBMCs were the source of the RNA used for TCR sequencing. CDR3 regions were amplified by Arm-PCR using iRepertoire HTBI primers to build TCR beta libraries. Each CDR3 protein gets one entry after TCRdb re-called the multiplex PCR reads with MiXCR. The sample includes approximately 230,000 distinct CDR3 sequences, about 17% of them seen just once. The source material was peripheral blood mononuclear cells (PBMCs), sampled at new diagnosis, from a patient treated with antithyroid drugs. This sequence was found in a female donor with Graves disease.

In DNA, the CDR3 is TGTGCCAGCAGCTCGGGACTTACCGGGGAGCTGTTTTTT. It codes for CASSSGLTGELFF. The chain combines TRBV7-9 with TRBJ2-2; weak D call: TRBD2 (6 bases). V gave up 4 bases and J gave up 5 bases, with 8 bases separating them. The CDR3 contains 13 residues. In germline, CDR1 is SEHNR, CDR2 FQNEAQ (reference sequence). Variable domain in full (rest from reference TRBV7-9 and TRBJ2-2): DTGVSQNPRHKITKRGQNVTFRCDPISEHNRLYWYRQTLGQGPEFLTYFQNEAQLEKSRLLSDRFSAERPKGSFSTLEIQRTEQGDSAMYLCASSSGLTGELFFGEGSRLTVL.